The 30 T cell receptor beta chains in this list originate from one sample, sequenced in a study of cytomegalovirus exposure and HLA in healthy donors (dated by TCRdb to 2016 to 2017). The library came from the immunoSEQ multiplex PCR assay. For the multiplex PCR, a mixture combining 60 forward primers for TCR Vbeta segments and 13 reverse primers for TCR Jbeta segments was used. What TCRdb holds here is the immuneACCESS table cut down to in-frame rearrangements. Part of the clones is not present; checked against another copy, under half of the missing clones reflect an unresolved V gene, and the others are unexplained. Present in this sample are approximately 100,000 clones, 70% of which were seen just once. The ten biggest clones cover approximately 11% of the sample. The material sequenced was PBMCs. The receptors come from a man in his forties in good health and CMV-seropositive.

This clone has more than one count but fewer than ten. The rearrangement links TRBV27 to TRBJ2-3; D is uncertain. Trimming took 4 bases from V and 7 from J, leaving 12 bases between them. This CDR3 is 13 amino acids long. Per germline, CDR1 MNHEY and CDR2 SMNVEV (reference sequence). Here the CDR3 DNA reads TGTGCCAGCAGTTCCACCTTTACTAATACGCAGTATTTT. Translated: CASSSTFTNTQYF.

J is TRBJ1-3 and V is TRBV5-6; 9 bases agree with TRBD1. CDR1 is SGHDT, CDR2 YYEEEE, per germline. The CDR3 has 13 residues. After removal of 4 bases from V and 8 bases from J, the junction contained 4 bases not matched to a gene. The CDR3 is CASSMTGGDTIYF. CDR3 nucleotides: TGTGCCAGCAGCATGACAGGGGGTGACACCATATATTTT.

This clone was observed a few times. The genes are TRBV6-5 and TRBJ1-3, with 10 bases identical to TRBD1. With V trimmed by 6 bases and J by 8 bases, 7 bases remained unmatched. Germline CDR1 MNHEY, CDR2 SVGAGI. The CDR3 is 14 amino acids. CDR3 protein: CASRTQDRGHTIYF. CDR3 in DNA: TGTGCCAGCAGAACGCAAGACAGGGGGCACACCATATATTTT.

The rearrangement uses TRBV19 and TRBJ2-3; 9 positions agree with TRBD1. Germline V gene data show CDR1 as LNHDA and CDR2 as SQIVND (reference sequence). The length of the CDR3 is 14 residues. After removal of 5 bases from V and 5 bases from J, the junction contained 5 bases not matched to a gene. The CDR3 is CASSYRGPRDTQYF. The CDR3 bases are TGTGCCAGTAGTTACAGGGGGCCAAGAGATACGCAGTATTTT.

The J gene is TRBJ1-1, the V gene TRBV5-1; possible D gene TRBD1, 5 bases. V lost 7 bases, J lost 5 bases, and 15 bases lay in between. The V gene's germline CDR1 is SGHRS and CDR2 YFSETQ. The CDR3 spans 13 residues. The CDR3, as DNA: TGCGCCAGCCGCCAAGCCGGGGGAACTGAAGCTTTCTTT. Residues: CASRQAGGTEAFF.

The CDR3: CAWSRGLDTEAFF. For the CDR3, the DNA is TGTGCCTGGAGTCGAGGGTTAGACACTGAAGCTTTCTTT. This chain connects TRBV30 to TRBJ1-1; no clear D. Germline loops: CDR1 GTSNPN, CDR2 SVGIG (reference sequence). There are 13 residues in the CDR3. V lost 2 bases, J lost 3 bases, and 10 bases lay in between.

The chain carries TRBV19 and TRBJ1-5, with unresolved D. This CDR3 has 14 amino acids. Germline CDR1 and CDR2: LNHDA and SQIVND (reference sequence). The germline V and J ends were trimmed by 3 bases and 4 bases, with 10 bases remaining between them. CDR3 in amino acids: CASSIPGQNQPQHF. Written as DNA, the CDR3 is TGTGCCAGTAGTATCCCAGGCCAGAATCAGCCCCAGCATTTT.

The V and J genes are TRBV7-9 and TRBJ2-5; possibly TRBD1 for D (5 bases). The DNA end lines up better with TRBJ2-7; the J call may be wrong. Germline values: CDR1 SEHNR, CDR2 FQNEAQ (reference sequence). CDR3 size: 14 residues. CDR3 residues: CASSPRVGVHEQYF. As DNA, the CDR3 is TGTGCCAGCAGCCCCCGAGTAGGGGTCCACGAGCAGTACTTC.

CDR3 DNA: TGTGCCAGCAAGAGGGGACAGTGGGTGGACTATGGCTACACCTTC. It codes for CASKRGQWVDYGYTF. The chain links TRBV5-4 to TRBJ1-2; 7 bases agree with TRBD1. With 6 bases clipped from V and 3 bases from J, the junction kept 11 bases outside the gene matches. CDR1 is SGHNT, CDR2 YYREEE, per germline (reference sequence). The CDR3 totals 15 residues. The full variable domain, with the rest looked up from reference TRBV5-4 and TRBJ1-2, is ETGVTQSPTHLIKTRGQQVTLRCSSQSGHNTVSWYQQALGQGPQFIFQYYREEENGRGNFPPRFSGLQFPNYSSELNVNALELDDSALYLCASKRGQWVDYGYTFGSGTRLTVV.

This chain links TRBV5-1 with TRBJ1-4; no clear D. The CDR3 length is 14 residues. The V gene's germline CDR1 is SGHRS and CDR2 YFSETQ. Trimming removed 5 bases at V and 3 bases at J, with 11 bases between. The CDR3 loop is CASRQPPANEKLFF. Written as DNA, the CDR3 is TGCGCCAGCAGGCAACCACCGGCTAATGAAAAACTGTTTTTT.

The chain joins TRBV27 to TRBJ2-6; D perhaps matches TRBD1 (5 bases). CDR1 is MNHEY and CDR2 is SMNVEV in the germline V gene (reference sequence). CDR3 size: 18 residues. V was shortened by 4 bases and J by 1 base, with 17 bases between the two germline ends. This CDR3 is CASSSHNLPGSGANVLTF. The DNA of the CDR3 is TGTGCCAGCAGTTCCCACAATCTTCCAGGGTCTGGGGCCAACGTCCTGACTTTC. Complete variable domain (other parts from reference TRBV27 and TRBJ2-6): EAQVTQNPRYLITVTGKKLTVTCSQNMNHEYMSWYRQDPGLGLRQIYYSMNVEVTDKGDVPEGYKVSRKEKRNFPLILESPSPNQTSLYFCASSSHNLPGSGANVLTFGAGSRLTVL.

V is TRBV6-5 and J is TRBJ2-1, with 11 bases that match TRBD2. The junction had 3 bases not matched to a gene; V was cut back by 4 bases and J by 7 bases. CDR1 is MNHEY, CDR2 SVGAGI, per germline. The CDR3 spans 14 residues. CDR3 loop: CASSLAGGPNEQFF. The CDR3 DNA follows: TGTGCCAGCAGTTTAGCGGGAGGGCCGAATGAGCAGTTCTTC.

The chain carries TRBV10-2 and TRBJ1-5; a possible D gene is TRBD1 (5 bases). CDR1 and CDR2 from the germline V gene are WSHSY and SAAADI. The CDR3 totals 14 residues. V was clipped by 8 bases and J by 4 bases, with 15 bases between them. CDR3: CASGGRRDNQPQHF. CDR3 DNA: TGCGCCAGCGGGGGACGGAGGGATAATCAGCCCCAGCATTTT.

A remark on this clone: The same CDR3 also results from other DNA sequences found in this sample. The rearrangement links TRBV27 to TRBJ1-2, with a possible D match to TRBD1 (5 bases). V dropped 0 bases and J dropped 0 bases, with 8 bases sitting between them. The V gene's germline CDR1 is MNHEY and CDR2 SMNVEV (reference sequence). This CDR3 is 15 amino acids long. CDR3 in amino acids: CASSLSPGSNYGYTF. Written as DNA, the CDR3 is TGTGCCAGCAGTTTATCCCCAGGGTCTAACTATGGCTACACCTTC.

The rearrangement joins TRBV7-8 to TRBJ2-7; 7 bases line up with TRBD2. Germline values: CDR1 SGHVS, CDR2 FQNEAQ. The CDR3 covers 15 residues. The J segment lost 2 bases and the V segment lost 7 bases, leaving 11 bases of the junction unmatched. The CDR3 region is CASTPELASTYEQYF. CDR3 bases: TGTGCCAGCACCCCCGAACTAGCGTCTACCTACGAGCAGTACTTC.

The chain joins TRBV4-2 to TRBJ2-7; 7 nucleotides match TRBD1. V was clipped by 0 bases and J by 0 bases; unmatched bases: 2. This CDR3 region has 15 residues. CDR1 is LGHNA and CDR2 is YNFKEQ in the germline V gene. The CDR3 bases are TGTGCCAGCAGCCAAGAACAGGGGTTCTCCTACGAGCAGTACTTC. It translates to CASSQEQGFSYEQYF.

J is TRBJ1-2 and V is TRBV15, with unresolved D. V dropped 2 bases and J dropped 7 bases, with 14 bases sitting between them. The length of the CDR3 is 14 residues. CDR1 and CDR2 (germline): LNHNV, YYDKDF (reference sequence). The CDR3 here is CATSRSDSASGYTF. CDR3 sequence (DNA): TGTGCCACCAGCAGATCGGACTCGGCTAGTGGCTACACCTTC.

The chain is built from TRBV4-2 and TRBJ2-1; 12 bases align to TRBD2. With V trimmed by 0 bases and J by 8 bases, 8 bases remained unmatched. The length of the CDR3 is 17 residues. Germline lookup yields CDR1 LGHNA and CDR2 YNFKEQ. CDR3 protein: CASSQDLLAGGGDEQFF. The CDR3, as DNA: TGTGCCAGCAGCCAAGACCTACTAGCGGGAGGAGGCGATGAGCAGTTCTTC.

The CDR3 is CSAVSGQETDTQYF. The CDR3 bases are TGCAGCGCTGTATCCGGACAGGAGACAGATACGCAGTATTTT. The V call is TRBV29-1, the J call TRBJ2-3; 7 bases align to TRBD1. Germline loops: CDR1 SQVTM, CDR2 ANQGSEA. The V gene end was trimmed by 7 bases and the J gene end by 3 bases; junction bases not matched to a gene: 10. CDR3 length: 14 amino acids.

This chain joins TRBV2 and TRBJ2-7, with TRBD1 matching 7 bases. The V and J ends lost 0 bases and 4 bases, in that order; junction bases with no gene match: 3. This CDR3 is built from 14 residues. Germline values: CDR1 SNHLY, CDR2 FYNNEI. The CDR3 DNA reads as TGTGCCAGCAGTGAAGCACGACAGGGTTACGAGCAGTACTTC. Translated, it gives CASSEARQGYEQYF.

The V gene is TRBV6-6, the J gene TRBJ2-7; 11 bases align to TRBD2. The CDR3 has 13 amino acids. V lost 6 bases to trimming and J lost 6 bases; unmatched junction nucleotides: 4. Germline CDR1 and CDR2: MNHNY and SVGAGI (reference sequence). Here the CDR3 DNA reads TGTGCCAGCAGCACTAGCGGGAGAGGCGAGCAGTACGTC. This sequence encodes CASSTSGRGEQYV.

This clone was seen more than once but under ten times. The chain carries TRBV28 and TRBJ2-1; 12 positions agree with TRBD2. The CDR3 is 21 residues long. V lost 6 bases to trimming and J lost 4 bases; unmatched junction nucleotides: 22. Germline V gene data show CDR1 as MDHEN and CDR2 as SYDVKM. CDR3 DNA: TGTGCCAGCAGGAACTGGGGAGCGGCTAGCGGGAGGGCCCTCCCGTACAATGAGCAGTTCTTC. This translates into CASRNWGAASGRALPYNEQFF.

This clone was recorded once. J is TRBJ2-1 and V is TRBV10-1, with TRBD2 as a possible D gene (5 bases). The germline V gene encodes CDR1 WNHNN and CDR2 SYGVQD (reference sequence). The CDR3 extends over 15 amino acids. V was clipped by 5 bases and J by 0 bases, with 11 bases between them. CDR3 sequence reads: CASSPGISSYNEQFF. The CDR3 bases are TGCGCCAGCAGTCCCGGGATTAGCTCCTACAATGAGCAGTTCTTC.

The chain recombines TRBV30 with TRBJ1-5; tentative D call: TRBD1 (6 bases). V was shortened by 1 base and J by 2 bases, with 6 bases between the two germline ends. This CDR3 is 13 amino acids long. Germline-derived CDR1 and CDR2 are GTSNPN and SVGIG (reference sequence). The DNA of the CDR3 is TGTGCCTGGAGTGAGGGGGGCAATCAGCCCCAGCATTTT. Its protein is CAWSEGGNQPQHF.

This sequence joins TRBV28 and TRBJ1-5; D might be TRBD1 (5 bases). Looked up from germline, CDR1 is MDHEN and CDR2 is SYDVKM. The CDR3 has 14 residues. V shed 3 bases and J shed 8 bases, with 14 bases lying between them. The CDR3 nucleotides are TGTGCCAGCAGTTTGGGGGGACGGACAAAGCCCCAGCATTTT. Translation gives CASSLGGRTKPQHF.

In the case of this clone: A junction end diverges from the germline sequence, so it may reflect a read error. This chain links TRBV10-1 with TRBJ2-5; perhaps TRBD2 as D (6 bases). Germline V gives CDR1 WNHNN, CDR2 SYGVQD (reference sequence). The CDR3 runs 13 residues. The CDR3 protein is CATSTGLQETQYF. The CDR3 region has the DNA TGCGCCACCAGTACGGGACTCCAAGAGACCCAGTACTTC.

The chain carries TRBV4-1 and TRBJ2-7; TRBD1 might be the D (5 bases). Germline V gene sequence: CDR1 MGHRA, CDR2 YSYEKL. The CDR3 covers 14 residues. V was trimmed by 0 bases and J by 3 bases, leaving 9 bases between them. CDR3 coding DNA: TGCGCCAGCAGCCAAGAAACCAGGGACTACGAGCAGTACTTC. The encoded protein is CASSQETRDYEQYF.

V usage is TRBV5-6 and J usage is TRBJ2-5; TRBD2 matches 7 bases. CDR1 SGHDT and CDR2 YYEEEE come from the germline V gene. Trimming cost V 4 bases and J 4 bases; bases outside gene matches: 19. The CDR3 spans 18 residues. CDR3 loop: CASSTGLGGSAGRETQYF. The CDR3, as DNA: TGTGCCAGCAGCACCGGACTAGGCGGGAGTGCCGGGAGAGAGACCCAGTACTTC.

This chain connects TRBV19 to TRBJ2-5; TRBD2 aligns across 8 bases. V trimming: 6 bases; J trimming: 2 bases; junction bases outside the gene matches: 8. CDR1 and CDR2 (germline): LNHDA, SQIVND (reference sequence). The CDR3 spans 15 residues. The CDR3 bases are TGTGCCAGTAGCCTACTCGGGACTAGTCAAGAGACCCAGTACTTC. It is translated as CASSLLGTSQETQYF.

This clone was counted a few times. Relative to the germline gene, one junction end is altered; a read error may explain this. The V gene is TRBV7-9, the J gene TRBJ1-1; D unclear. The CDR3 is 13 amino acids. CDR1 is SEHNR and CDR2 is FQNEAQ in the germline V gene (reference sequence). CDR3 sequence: CSSSLERRLEAFF. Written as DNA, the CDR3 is TGTTCCAGCAGCTTAGAGCGGCGGCTTGAAGCTTTCTTT. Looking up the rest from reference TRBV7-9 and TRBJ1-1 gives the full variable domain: DTGVSQNPRHKITKRGQNVTFRCDPISEHNRLYWYRQTLGQGPEFLTYFQNEAQLEKSRLLSDRFSAERPKGSFSTLEIQRTEQGDSAMYLCSSSLERRLEAFFGQGTRLTVV.